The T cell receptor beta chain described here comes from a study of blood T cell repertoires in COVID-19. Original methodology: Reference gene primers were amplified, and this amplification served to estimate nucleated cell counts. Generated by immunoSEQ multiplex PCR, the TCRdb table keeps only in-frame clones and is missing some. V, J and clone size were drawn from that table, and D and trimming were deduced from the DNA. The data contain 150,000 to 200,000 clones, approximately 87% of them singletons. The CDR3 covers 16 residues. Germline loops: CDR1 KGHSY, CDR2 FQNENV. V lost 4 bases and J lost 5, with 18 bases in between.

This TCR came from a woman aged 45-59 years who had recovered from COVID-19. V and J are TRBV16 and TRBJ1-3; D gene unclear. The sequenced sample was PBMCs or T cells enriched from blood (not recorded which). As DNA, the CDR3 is TGTGCCAGCAGCCTCGTGCCCCCTAGTTTCCGAAACACCATATATTTT. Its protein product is CASSLVPPSFRNTIYF.